This TCR beta chain was found in a study of T cell responses to AZD1222 COVID-19 vaccine. CDR1 is KGHSH and CDR2 is LQKENI in the germline V gene. V lost 2 bases, J lost 5 bases, and 21 bases lay in between. The CDR3 contains 18 residues. Sequenced by immunoSEQ multiplex PCR; TCRdb stores in-frame clones only, minus some. Of around 120,000 clones in the sample, around 92% were seen once. This chain links TRBV18 with TRBJ1-4; D is ambiguous. The specimen was peripheral blood, collected on day 0 of AZD1222 vaccination. The source is an adult in good health. CDR3 region: CASSPFIQALFSNEKLFF. The CDR3 region has the DNA TGTGCCAGCTCACCATTTATCCAAGCCCTCTTCTCGAATGAAAAACTGTTTTTT.